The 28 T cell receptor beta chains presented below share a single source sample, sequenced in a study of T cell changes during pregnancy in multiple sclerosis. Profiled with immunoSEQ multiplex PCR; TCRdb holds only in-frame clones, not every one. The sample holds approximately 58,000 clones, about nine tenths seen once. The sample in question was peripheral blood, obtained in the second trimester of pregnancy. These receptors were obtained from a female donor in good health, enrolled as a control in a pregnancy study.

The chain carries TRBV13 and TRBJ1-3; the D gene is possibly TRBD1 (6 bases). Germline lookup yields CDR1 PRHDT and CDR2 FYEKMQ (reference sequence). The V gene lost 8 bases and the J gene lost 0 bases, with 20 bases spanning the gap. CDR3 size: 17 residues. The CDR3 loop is CASADIKGHNSGNTIYF. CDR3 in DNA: TGTGCCAGCGCAGATATTAAGGGACACAACTCTGGAAACACCATATATTTT.

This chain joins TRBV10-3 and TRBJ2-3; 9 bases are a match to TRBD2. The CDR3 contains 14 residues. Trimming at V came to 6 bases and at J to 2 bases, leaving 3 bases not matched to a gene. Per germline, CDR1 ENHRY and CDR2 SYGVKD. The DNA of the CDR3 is TGTGCCATCAGGGGACTAGCTAACACAGATACGCAGTATTTT. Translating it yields CAIRGLANTDTQYF.

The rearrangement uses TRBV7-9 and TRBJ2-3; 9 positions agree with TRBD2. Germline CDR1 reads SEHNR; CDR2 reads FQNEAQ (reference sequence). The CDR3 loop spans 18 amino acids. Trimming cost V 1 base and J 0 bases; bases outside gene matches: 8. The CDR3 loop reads CASSLGLGTSISTDTQYF. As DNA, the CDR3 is TGTGCCAGCAGCTTAGGGTTAGGGACTAGCATTAGCACAGATACGCAGTATTTT.

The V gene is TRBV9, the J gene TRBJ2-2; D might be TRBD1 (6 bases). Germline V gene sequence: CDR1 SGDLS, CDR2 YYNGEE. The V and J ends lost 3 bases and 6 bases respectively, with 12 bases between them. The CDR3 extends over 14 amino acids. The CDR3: CASSGTALAGELFF. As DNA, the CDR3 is TGTGCCAGCAGCGGGACAGCTTTAGCCGGGGAGCTGTTTTTT.

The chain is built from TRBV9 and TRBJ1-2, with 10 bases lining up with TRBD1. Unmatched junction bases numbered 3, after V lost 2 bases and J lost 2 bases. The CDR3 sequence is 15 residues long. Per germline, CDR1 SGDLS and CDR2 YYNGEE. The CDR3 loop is CASSVRTGGNYGYTF. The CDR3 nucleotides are TGTGCCAGCAGCGTCAGGACAGGGGGGAACTATGGCTACACCTTC.

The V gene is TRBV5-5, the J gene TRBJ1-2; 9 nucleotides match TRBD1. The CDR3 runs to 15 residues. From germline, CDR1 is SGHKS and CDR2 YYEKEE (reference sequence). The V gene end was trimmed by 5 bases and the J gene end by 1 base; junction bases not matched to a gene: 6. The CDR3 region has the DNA TGTGCCAGCAGACCCCGACAGGGGGGTAACTATGGCTACACCTTC. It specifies CASRPRQGGNYGYTF. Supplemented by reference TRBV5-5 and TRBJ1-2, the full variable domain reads DAGVTQSPTHLIKTRGQQVTLRCSPISGHKSVSWYQQVLGQGPQFIFQYYEKEERGRGNFPDRFSARQFPNYSSELNVNALLLGDSALYLCASRPRQGGNYGYTFGSGTRLTVV.

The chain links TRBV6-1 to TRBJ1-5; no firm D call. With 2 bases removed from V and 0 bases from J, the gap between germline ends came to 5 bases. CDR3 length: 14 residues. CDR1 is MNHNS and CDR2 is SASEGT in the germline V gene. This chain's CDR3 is CASSEYYSNQPQHF. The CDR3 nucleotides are TGTGCCAGCAGTGAATATTATAGCAATCAGCCCCAGCATTTT.

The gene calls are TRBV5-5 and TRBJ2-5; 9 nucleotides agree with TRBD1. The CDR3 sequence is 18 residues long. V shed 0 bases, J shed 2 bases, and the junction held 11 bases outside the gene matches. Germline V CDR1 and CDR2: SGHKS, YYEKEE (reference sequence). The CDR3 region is CASSLEGFGTGTQETQYF. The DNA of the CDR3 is TGTGCCAGCAGCTTGGAGGGATTCGGGACAGGGACTCAAGAGACCCAGTACTTC.

DNA of the CDR3: TGTGCCAGCAGCGTAGGGGACAGGGCTACTGGAAACACCATATATTTT. It yields the protein CASSVGDRATGNTIYF. The rearrangement uses TRBV9 and TRBJ1-3; TRBD1 matches 9 bases. This CDR3 contains 16 residues. V trimming: 0 bases; J trimming: 2 bases; junction bases outside the gene matches: 3. Per germline, CDR1 SGDLS and CDR2 YYNGEE. Full variable domain (rest looked up from reference TRBV9 and TRBJ1-3): DSGVTQTPKHLITATGQRVTLRCSPRSGDLSVYWYQQSLDQGLQFLIQYYNGEERAKGNILERFSAQQFPDLHSELNLSSLELGDSALYFCASSVGDRATGNTIYFGEGSWLTVV.

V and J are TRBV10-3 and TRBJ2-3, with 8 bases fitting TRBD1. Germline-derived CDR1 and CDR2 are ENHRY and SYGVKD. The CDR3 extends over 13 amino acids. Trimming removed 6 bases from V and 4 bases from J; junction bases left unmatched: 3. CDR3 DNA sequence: TGTGCCATCAGAGGACAGGGCGCAGATACGCAGTATTTT. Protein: CAIRGQGADTQYF.

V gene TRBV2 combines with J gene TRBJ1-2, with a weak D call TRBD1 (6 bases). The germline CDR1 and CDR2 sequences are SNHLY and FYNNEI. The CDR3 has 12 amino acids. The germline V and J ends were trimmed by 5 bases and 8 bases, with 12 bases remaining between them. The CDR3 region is CASSNRVWGYTF. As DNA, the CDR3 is TGTGCCAGCAGTAACAGGGTCTGGGGCTACACCTTC. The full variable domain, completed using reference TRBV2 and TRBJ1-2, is EPEVTQTPSHQVTQMGQEVILRCVPISNHLYFYWYRQILGQKVEFLVSFYNNEISEKSEIFDDQFSVERPDGSNFTLKIRSTKLEDSAMYFCASSNRVWGYTFGSGTRLTVV.

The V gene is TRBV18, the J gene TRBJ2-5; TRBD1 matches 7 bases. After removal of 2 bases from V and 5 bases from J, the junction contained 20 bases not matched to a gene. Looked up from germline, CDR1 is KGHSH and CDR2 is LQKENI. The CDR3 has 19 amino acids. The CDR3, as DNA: TGTGCCAGCTCACCAACCATTGGACAGGCCCTAAATTGGTGGGAGACCCAGTACTTC. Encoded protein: CASSPTIGQALNWWETQYF.

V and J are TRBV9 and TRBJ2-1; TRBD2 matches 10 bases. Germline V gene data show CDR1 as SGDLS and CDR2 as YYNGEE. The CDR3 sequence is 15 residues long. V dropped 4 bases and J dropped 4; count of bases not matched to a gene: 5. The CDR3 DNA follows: TGTGCCAGCAGCAATAGCGGGGGGTCATACAATGAGCAGTTCTTC. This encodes CASSNSGGSYNEQFF.

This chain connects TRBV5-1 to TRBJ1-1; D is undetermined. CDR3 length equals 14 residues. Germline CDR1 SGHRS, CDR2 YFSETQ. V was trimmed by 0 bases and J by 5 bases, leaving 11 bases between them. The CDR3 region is CASSLGGTGTEAFF. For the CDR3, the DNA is TGCGCCAGCAGCTTGGGCGGTACGGGGACTGAAGCTTTCTTT.

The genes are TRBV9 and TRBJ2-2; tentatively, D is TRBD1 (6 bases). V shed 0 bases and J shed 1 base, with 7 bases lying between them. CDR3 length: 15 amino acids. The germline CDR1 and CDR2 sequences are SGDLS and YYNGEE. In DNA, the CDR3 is TGTGCCAGCAGCGTAGCAGGGGAGAACACCGGGGAGCTGTTTTTT. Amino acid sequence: CASSVAGENTGELFF.

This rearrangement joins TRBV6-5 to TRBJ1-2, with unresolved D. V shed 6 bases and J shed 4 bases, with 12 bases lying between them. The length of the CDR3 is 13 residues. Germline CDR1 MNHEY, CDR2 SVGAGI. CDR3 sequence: CASSDNSIYGYTF. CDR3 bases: TGTGCCAGCAGCGACAACTCGATCTATGGCTACACCTTC.

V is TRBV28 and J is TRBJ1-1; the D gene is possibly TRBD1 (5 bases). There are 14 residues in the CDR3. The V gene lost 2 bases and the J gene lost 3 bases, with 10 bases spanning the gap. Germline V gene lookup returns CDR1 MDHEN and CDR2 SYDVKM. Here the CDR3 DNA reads TGTGCCAGCAGTTTACGGGGGTTGGACACTGAAGCTTTCTTT. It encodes CASSLRGLDTEAFF.

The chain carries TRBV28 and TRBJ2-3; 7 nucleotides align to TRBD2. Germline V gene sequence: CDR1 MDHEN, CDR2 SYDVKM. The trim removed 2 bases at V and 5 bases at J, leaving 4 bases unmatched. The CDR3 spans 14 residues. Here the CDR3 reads CASSLAGVRDTQYF. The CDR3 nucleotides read TGTGCCAGCAGTTTAGCGGGAGTCAGAGATACGCAGTATTTT. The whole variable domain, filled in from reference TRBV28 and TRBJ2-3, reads DVKVTQSSRYLVKRTGEKVFLECVQDMDHENMFWYRQDPGLGLRLIYFSYDVKMKEKGDIPEGYSVSREKKERFSLILESASTNQTSMYLCASSLAGVRDTQYFGPGTRLTVL.

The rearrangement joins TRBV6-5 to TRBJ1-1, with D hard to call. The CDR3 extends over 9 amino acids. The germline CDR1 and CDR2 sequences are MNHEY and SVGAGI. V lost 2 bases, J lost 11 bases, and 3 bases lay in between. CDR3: CASSYQAFF. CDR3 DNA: TGTGCCAGCAGTTACCAGGCTTTCTTT.

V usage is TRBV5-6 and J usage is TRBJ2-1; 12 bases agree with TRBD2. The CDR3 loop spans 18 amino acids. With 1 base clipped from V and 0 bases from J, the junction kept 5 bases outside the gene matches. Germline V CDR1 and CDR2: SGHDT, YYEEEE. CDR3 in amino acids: CASSLWASGGASYNEQFF. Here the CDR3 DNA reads TGTGCCAGCAGCTTGTGGGCTAGCGGGGGGGCCTCCTACAATGAGCAGTTCTTC. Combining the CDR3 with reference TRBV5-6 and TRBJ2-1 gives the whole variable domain DAGVTQSPTHLIKTRGQQVTLRCSPKSGHDTVSWYQQALGQGPQFIFQYYEEEERQRGNFPDRFSGHQFPNYSSELNVNALLLGDSALYLCASSLWASGGASYNEQFFGPGTRLTVL.

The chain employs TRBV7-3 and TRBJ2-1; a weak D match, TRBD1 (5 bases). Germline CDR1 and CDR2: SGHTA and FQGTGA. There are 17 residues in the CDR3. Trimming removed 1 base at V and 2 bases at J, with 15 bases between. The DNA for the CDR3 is TGTGCCAGCAGCTTAATTGCAGGGCCTTCCGCCTACAATGAGCAGTTCTTC. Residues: CASSLIAGPSAYNEQFF. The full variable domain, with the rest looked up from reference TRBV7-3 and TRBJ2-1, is GAGVSQTPSNKVTEKGKYVELRCDPISGHTALYWYRQSLGQGPEFLIYFQGTGAADDSGLPNDRFFAVRPEGSVSTLKIQRTERGDSAVYLCASSLIAGPSAYNEQFFGPGTRLTVL.

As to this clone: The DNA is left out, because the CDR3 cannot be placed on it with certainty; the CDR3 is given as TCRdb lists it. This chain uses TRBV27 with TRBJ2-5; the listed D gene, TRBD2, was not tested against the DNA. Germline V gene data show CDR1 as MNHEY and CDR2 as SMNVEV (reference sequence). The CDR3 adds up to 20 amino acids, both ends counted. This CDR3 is CASSSSTGTSGENPQETQYF.

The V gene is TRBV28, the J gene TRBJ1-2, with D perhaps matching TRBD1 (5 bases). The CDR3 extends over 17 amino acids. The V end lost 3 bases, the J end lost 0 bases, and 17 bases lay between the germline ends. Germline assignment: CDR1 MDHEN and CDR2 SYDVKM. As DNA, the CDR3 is TGTGCCAGCAGTTTCTTGGTCTTCAGGGTAGCTAACTATGGCTACACCTTC. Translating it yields CASSFLVFRVANYGYTF.

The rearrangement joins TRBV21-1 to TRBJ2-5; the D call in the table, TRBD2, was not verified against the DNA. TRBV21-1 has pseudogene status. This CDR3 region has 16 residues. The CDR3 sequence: CASSKSNRIPPETQYF. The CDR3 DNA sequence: TGTGCCAGCAGCAAAAGCAACCGAATTCCCCCAGAGACCCAGTACTTC.

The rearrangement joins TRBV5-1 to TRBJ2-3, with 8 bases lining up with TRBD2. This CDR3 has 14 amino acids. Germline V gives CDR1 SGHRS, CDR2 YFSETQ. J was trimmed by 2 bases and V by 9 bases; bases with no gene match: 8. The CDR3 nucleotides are TGCGCCACCCACGGCGGGGGGAACACAGATACGCAGTATTTT. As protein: CATHGGGNTDTQYF.

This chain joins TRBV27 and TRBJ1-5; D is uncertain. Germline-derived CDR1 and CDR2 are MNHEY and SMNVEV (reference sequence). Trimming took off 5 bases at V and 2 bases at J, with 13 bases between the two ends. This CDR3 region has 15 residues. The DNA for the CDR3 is TGTGCCAGCAGTCGGGAAGGGCAGGGCAATCAGCCCCAGCATTTT. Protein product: CASSREGQGNQPQHF.

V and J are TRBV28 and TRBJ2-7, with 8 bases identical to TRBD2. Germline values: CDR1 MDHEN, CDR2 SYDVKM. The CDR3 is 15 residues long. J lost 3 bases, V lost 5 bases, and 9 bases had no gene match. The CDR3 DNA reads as TGTGCCAGCAGTGCCGGGACTAGACAAATCTACGAGCAGTACTTC. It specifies CASSAGTRQIYEQYF.

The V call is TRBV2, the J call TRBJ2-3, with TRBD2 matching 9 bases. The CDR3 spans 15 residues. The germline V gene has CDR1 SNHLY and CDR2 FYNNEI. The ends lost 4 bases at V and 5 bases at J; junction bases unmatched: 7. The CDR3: CASSGSAGGGDTQYF. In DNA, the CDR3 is TGTGCCAGCAGTGGTTCAGCGGGGGGCGGAGATACGCAGTATTTT.